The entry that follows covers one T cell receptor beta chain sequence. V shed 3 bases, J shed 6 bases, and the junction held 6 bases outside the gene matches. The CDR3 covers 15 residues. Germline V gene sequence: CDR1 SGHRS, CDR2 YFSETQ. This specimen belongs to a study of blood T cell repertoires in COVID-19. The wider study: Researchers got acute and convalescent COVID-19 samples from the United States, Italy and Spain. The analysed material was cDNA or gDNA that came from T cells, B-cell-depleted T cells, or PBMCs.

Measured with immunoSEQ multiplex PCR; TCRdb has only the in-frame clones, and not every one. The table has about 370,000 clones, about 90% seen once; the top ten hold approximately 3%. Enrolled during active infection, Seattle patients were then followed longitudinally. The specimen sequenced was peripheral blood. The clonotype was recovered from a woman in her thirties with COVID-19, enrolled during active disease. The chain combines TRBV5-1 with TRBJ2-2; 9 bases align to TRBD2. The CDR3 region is CASSYRGGAAGELFF. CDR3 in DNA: TGCGCCAGCAGCTACCGCGGGGGGGCCGCCGGGGAGCTGTTTTTT. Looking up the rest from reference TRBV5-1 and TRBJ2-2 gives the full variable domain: KAGVTQTPRYLIKTRGQQVTLSCSPISGHRSVSWYQQTPGQGLQFLFEYFSETQRNKGNFPGRFSGRQFSNSRSEMNVSTLELGDSALYLCASSYRGGAAGELFFGEGSRLTVL.